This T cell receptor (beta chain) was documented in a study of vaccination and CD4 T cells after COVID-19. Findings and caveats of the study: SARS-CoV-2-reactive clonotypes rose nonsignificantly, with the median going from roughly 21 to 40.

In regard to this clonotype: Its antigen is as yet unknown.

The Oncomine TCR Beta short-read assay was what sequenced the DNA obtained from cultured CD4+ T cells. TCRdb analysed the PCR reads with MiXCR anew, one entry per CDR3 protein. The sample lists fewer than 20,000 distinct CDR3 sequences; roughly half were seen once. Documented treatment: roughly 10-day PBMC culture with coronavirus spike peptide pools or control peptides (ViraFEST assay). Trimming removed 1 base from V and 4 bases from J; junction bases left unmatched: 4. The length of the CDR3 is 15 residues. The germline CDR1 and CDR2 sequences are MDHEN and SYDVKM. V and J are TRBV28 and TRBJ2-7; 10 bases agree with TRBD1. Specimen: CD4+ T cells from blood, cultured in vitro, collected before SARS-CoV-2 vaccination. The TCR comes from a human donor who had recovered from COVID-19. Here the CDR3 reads CASSLSLDRGYEQYF. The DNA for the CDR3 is TGTGCCAGCAGTTTATCTCTGGACAGGGGGTACGAGCAGTACTTC.